This TCR beta chain was recorded in a study of shared clonotypes between healthy human individuals. TCRdb's table, derived via immunoSEQ multiplex PCR, lists solely in-frame clones and lacks some. The table lists over 2,000,000 clones, 93% of them singletons. This CDR3 comprises 15 residues. With 5 bases clipped from V and 2 bases from J, the junction kept 9 bases outside the gene matches. Germline CDR1 is PRHDT and CDR2 is FYEKMQ (reference sequence). Naive CD8 cells, CD45RO-negative and positively selected for CCR7, excluded terminally differentiated effector memory CD45RA+ cells. This chain joins TRBV13 and TRBJ2-7; 7 bases are a match to TRBD1. The sample taken for sequencing was naive CD8+ T cells from PBMCs. The TCR originated in a man younger than 35 in good health. Some clones in this sample may be carry-over from other donors' samples. DNA of the CDR3: TGTGCCAGCAGCGGGGGACAGAACCCGACCTACGAGCAGTACTTC. This translates into CASSGGQNPTYEQYF.